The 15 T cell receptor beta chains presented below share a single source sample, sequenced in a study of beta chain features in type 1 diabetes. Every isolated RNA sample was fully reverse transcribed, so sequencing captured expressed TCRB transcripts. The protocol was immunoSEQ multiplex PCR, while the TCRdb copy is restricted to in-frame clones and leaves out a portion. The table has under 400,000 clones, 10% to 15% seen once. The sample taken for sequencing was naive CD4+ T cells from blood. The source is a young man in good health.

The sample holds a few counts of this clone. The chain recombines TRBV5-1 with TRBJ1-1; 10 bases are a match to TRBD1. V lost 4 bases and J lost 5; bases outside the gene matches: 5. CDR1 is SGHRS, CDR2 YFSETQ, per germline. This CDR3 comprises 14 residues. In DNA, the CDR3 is TGCGCCAGCAGCGGATGGACAGGGGGTACTGAAGCTTTCTTT. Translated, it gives CASSGWTGGTEAFF.

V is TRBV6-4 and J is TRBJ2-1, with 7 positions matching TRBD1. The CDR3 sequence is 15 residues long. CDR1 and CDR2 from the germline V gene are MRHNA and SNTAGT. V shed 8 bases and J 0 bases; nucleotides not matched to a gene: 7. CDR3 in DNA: TGTGCCAGCGGGCGGACAGGTGACTCCTACAATGAGCAGTTCTTC. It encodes CASGRTGDSYNEQFF.

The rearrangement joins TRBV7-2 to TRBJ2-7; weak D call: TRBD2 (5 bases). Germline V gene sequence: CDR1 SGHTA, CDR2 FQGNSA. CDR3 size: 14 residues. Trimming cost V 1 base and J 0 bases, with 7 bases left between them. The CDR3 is CASSLGRISYEQYF. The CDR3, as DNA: TGTGCCAGCAGCTTAGGGAGGATCTCCTACGAGCAGTACTTC.

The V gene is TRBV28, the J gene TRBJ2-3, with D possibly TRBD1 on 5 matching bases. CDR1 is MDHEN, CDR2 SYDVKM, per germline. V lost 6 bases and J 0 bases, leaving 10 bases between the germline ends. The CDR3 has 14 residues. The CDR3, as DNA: TGTGCCAGCAGACGACAGTCTAGCACAGATACGCAGTATTTT. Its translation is CASRRQSSTDTQYF. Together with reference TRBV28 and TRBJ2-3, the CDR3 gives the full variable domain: DVKVTQSSRYLVKRTGEKVFLECVQDMDHENMFWYRQDPGLGLRLIYFSYDVKMKEKGDIPEGYSVSREKKERFSLILESASTNQTSMYLCASRRQSSTDTQYFGPGTRLTVL.

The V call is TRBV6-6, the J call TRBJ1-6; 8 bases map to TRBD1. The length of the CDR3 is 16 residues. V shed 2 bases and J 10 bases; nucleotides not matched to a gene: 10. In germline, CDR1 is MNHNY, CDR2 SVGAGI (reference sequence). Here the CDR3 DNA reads TGTGCCAGCAGTTACACCGCAGGGGGCCGGGGCTCACCCCTCCACTTT. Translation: CASSYTAGGRGSPLHF.

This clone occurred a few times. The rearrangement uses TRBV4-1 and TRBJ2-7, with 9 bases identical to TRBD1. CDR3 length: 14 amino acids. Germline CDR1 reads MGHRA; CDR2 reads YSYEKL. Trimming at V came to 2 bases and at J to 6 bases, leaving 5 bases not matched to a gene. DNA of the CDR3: TGCGCCAGCAGCCAACCGGGACAGGGTTTCGAGCAGTACTTC. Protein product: CASSQPGQGFEQYF.

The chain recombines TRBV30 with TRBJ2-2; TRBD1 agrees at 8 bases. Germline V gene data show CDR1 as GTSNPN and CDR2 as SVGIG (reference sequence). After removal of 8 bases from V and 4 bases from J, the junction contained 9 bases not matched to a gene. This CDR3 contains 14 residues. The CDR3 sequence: CARGQGAVTGELFF. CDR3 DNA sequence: TGTGCCCGGGGTCAGGGGGCCGTCACCGGGGAGCTGTTTTTT.

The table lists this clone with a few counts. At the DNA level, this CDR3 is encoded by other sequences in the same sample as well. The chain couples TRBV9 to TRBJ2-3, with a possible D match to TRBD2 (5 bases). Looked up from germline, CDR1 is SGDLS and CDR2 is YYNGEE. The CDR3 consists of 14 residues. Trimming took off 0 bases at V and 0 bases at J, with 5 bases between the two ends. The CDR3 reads CASSVAGSTDTQYF. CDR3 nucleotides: TGTGCCAGCAGCGTAGCGGGGAGCACAGATACGCAGTATTTT.

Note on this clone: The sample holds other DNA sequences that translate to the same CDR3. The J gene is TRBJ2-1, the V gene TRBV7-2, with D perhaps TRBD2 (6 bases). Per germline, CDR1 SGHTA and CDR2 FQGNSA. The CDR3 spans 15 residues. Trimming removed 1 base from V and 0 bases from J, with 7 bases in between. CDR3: CASSLVGGSYNEQFF. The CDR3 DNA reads TGTGCCAGCAGCTTAGTGGGGGGCTCCTACAATGAGCAGTTCTTC.

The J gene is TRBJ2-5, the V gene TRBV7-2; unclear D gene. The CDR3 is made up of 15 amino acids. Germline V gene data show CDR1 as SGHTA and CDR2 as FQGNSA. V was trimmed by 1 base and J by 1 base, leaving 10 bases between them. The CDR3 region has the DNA TGTGCCAGCAGCTTAGGGGCTCGAATCCAAGAGACCCAGTACTTC. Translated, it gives CASSLGARIQETQYF. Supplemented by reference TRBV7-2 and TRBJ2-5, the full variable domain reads GAGVSQSPSNKVTEKGKDVELRCDPISGHTALYWYRQSLGQGLEFLIYFQGNSAPDKSGLPSDRFSAERTGGSVSTLTIQRTQQEDSAVYLCASSLGARIQETQYFGPGTRLLVL.

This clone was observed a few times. CDR3 nucleotide sequence: TGTGCCAGCAGCTCGTCCGGGAGGACCACTGAAGCTTTCTTT. Encoded protein: CASSSSGRTTEAFF. V and J are TRBV7-2 and TRBJ1-1; D gene uncertain. CDR3 length: 14 residues. CDR1 and CDR2 (germline): SGHTA, FQGNSA. Trimming removed 4 bases at V and 4 bases at J, with 13 bases between. Based on the CDR3 plus reference TRBV7-2 and TRBJ1-1, the full variable domain is GAGVSQSPSNKVTEKGKDVELRCDPISGHTALYWYRQSLGQGLEFLIYFQGNSAPDKSGLPSDRFSAERTGGSVSTLTIQRTQQEDSAVYLCASSSSGRTTEAFFGQGTRLTVV.

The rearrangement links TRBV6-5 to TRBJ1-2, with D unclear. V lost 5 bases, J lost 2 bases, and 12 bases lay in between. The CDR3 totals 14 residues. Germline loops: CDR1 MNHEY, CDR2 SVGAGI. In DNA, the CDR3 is TGTGCCAGCAGTCGCGCGGGATACAACTATGGCTACACCTTC. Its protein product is CASSRAGYNYGYTF.

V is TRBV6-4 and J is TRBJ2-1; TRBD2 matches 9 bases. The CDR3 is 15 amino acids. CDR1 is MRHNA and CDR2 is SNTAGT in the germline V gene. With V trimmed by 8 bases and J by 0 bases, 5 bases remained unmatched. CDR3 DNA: TGTGCCAGCGGGGGTAGCGGGAGCTCCTACAATGAGCAGTTCTTC. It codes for CASGGSGSSYNEQFF.

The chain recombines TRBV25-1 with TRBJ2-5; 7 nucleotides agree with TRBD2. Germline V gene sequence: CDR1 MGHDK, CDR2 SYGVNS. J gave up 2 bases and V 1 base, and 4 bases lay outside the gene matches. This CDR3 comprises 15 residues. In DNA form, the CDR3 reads TGTGCCAGCAGTGAATTGTGGGGGGGACAAGAGACCCAGTACTTC. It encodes CASSELWGGQETQYF.

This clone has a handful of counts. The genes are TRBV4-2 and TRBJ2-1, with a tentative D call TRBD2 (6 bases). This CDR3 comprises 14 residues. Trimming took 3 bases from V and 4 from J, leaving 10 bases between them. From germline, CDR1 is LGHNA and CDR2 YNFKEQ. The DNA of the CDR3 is TGTGCCAGCAGCCAGGCCGGGACTTACAATGAGCAGTTCTTC. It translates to CASSQAGTYNEQFF.